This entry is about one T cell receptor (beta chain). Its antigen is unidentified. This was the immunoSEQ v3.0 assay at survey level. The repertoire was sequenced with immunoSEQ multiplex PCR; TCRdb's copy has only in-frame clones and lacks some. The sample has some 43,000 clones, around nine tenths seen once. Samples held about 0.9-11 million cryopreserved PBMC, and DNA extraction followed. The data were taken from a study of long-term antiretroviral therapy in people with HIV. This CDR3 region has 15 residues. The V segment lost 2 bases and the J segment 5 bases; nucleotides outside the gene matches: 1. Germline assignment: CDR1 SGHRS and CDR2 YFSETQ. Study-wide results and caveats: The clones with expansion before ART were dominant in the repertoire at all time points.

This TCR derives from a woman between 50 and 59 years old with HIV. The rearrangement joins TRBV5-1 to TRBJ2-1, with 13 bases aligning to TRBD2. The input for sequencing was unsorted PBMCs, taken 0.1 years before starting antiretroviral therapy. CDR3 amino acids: CASSLLAGGDNEQFF. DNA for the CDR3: TGCGCCAGCAGCTTACTAGCGGGGGGGGACAATGAGCAGTTCTTC.